A single sample is the source of the 13 T cell receptor beta chains below, sequenced in a study of cytomegalovirus exposure and HLA in healthy donors. Amplification used 60 Vbeta primers and 13 Jbeta primers. The table came from immunoSEQ multiplex PCR; TCRdb's copy has only in-frame clones and leaves some out. The table includes tens of thousands of clones, 63% detected once. Sequencing used PBMCs. All receptors derive from a woman aged 25 to 39 in good health and CMV-seronegative.

The rearrangement links TRBV7-8 to TRBJ1-2; D possibly corresponds to TRBD1 (6 bases). CDR3 size: 14 residues. Germline lookup yields CDR1 SGHVS and CDR2 FQNEAQ. The germline V and J ends were trimmed by 1 base and 5 bases, with 11 bases remaining between them. CDR3 DNA sequence: TGTGCCAGCAGCTTAGATGGGGGCTTTTATGGCTACACCTTC. Residues: CASSLDGGFYGYTF.

V and J are TRBV13 and TRBJ2-3, with TRBD2 as a possible D gene (7 bases). CDR1 and CDR2 from the germline V gene are PRHDT and FYEKMQ (reference sequence). Deletions cut 5 bases from V and 2 bases from J, with 14 bases between. The CDR3 contains 15 residues. CDR3 in DNA: TGTGCCAGCAGCATCCGGGGGGCACCCACAGATACGCAGTATTTT. Translated: CASSIRGAPTDTQYF.

With regard to this clone: Other nucleotide sequences in the sample specify the same CDR3. J is TRBJ1-1 and V is TRBV9; D may be TRBD1 (5 bases). The germline gives CDR1 SGDLS, CDR2 YYNGEE. V lost 0 bases and J lost 4, with 13 bases in between. There are 15 residues in the CDR3. The CDR3 bases are TGTGCCAGCAGCGTAGGAGGCAATAGGGGCACTGAAGCTTTCTTT. Translated, it gives CASSVGGNRGTEAFF.

The chain joins TRBV10-3 to TRBJ1-2; D is uncertain. CDR3 length: 12 residues. V was shortened by 3 bases and J by 9 bases, with 11 bases between the two germline ends. The germline V gene encodes CDR1 ENHRY and CDR2 SYGVKD. CDR3 sequence: CAISEIGVSYTF. In DNA, the CDR3 is TGTGCCATCAGTGAAATTGGAGTGAGCTACACCTTC.

As DNA, the CDR3 is TGTGCCATTCGACTTCCAGGAAACACCATATATTTT. Encoded protein: CAIRLPGNTIYF. The chain links TRBV7-2 to TRBJ1-3; D unclear. The CDR3 sequence is 12 residues long. Trimming stripped 10 bases from V and 4 bases from J, with 11 bases between. Germline loops: CDR1 SGHTA, CDR2 FQGNSA.

This chain links TRBV5-6 with TRBJ2-5; 8 bases fit TRBD2. The germline V gene encodes CDR1 SGHDT and CDR2 YYEEEE. The CDR3 totals 16 residues. Germline trimming cut 0 bases from V and 3 bases from J; bases unmatched to any gene: 7. CDR3 amino acids: CASSLEAGVPKETQYF. CDR3 in DNA: TGTGCCAGCAGCTTGGAAGCGGGGGTTCCGAAAGAGACCCAGTACTTC.

This clone came up a few times. This sequence joins TRBV7-9 and TRBJ2-3; weak D call: TRBD1 (6 bases). CDR1 and CDR2 from the germline V gene are SEHNR and FQNEAQ (reference sequence). The V and J ends lost 3 bases and 1 base respectively, with 11 bases between them. There are 15 residues in the CDR3. CDR3 in DNA: TGTGCCAGCAGCTTGGACAGAAGTCGCACAGATACGCAGTATTTT. Its translation: CASSLDRSRTDTQYF.

V is TRBV28 and J is TRBJ1-2, with 10 positions matching TRBD1. CDR1 and CDR2 (germline): MDHEN, SYDVKM. The CDR3 runs to 18 residues. The J segment lost 4 bases and the V segment lost 2 bases, leaving 13 bases of the junction unmatched. Here the CDR3 DNA reads TGTGCCAGCAGTTTAGTCGCCCTACGGGGACAGGGGACCTATGGCTACACCTTC. Protein product: CASSLVALRGQGTYGYTF.

The rearrangement uses TRBV5-4 and TRBJ2-3; 9 bases align to TRBD1. V dropped 4 bases and J dropped 3; count of bases not matched to a gene: 6. The CDR3 spans 15 residues. Germline V gene sequence: CDR1 SGHNT, CDR2 YYREEE (reference sequence). In DNA form, the CDR3 reads TGTGCCAGCAGCCTACAGGGGGCGCCGACAGATACGCAGTATTTT. Translated, it gives CASSLQGAPTDTQYF.

This clone was recorded a few times. The chain has TRBV11-3 and TRBJ2-2; D remains unclear. The germline V and J ends were trimmed by 5 bases and 2 bases, with 3 bases remaining between them. The CDR3 spans 12 residues. Germline values: CDR1 SGHNT, CDR2 YENEEA. The CDR3 reads CASSQNTGELFF. The CDR3 nucleotides read TGTGCCAGCAGCCAAAACACCGGGGAGCTGTTTTTT.

The chain combines TRBV13 with TRBJ2-1; 9 bases line up with TRBD2. CDR1 PRHDT and CDR2 FYEKMQ come from the germline V gene (reference sequence). J was trimmed by 4 bases and V by 5 bases; bases with no gene match: 6. The CDR3 totals 15 residues. The CDR3 reads CASSLRLAAYNEQFF. CDR3 sequence (DNA): TGTGCCAGCAGCCTCCGACTAGCGGCGTACAATGAGCAGTTCTTC.

This clone occurred once. The chain is built from TRBV5-1 and TRBJ1-1; D uncertain. Per the germline V gene, CDR1 is SGHRS and CDR2 is YFSETQ. V gave up 0 bases and J gave up 4 bases, with 7 bases separating them. The CDR3 length is 13 residues. The CDR3 bases are TGCGCCAGCAGCTTGGAGAGTGTCACTGAAGCTTTCTTT. It is translated as CASSLESVTEAFF.

This clone was counted only a few times. The chain carries TRBV6-5 and TRBJ2-5, with TRBD1 matching 7 bases. Germline values: CDR1 MNHEY, CDR2 SVGAGI. The V gene end was trimmed by 5 bases and the J gene end by 5 bases; junction bases not matched to a gene: 8. The CDR3 length is 14 residues. CDR3 residues: CASSKGQVLETQYF. For the CDR3, the DNA is TGTGCCAGCAGTAAAGGACAGGTGCTGGAGACCCAGTACTTC.